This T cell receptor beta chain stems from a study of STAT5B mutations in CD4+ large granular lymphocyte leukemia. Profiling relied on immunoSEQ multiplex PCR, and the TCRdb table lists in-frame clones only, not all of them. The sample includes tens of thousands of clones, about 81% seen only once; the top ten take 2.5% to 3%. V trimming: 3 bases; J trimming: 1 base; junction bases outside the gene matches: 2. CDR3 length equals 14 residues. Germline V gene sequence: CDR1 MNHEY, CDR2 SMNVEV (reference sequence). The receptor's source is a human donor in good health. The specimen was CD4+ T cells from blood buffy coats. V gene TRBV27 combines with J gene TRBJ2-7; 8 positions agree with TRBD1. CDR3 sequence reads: CASSLTGASYEQYF. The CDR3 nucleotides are TGTGCCAGCAGTTTGACAGGGGCGTCCTACGAGCAGTACTTC.